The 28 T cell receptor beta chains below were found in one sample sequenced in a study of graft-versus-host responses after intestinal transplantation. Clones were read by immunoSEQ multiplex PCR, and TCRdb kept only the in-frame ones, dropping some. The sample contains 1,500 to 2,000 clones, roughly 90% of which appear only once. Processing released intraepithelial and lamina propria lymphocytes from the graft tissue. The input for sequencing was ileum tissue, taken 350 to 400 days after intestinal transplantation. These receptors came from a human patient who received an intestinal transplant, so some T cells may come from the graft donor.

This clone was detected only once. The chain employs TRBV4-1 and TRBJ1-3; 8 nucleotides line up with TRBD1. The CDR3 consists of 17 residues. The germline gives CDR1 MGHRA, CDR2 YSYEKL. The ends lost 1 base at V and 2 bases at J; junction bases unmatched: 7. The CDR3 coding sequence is TGCGCCAGCAGCCAAGGGTTGGGACAGGCCACTGGAAACACCATATATTTT. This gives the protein CASSQGLGQATGNTIYF.

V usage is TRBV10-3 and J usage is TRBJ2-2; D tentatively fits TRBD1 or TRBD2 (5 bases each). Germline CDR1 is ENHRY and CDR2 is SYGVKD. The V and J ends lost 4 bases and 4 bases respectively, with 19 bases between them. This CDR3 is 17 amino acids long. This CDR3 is CAISGDGTQGSTGELFF. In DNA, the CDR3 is TGTGCCATCAGTGGAGACGGGACCCAGGGTAGCACCGGGGAGCTGTTTTTT.

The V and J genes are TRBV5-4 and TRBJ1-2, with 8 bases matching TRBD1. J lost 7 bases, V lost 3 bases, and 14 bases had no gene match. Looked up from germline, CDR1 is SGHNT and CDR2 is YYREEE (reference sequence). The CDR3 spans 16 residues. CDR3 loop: CASSSCPQGEDGGYTF. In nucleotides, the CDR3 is TGTGCCAGCAGCTCATGTCCACAGGGGGAGGACGGTGGCTACACCTTC.

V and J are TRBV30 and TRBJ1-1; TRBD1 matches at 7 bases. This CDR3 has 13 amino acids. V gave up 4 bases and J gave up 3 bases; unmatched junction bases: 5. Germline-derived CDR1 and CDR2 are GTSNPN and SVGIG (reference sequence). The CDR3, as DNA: TGTGCCTGGACGGACAGGAGGGACACTGAAGCTTTCTTT. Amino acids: CAWTDRRDTEAFF.

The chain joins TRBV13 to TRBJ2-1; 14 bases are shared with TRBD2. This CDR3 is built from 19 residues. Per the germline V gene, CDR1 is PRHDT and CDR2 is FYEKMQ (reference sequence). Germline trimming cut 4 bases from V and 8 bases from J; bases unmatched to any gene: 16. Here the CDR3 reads CASSSTGTSGGLKRYEQFF. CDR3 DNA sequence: TGTGCCAGCAGCTCGACCGGGACTAGCGGGGGTTTGAAACGTTATGAGCAGTTCTTC.

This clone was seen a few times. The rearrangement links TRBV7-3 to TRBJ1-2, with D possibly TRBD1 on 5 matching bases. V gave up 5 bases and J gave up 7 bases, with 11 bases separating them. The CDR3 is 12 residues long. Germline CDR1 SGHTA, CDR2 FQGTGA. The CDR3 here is CASSGSGLGYTF. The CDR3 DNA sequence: TGTGCCAGCAGCGGGTCAGGGCTTGGCTACACCTTC.

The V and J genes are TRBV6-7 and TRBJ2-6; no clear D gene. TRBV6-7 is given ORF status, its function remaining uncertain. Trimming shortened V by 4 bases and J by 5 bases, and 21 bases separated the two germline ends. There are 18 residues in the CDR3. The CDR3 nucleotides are TGTGCCAGCAGTTTGTCGCAGCGTATACAAAGTCGGGCCAACGTCCTGACTTTC. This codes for CASSLSQRIQSRANVLTF.

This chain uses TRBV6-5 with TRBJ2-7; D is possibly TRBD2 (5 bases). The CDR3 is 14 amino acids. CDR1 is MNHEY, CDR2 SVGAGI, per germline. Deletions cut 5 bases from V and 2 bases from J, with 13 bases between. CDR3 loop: CASSNIDGTYEQYF. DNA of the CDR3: TGTGCCAGCAGTAACATAGACGGGACCTACGAGCAGTACTTC.

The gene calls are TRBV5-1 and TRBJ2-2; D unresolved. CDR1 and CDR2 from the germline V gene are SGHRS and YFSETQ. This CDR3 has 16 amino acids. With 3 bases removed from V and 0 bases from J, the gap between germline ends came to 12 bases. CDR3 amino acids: CASSYLQSSNTGELFF. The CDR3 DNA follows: TGCGCCAGCAGCTACCTTCAGAGTTCGAACACCGGGGAGCTGTTTTTT.

The CDR3 DNA sequence: TGTGCCAGCAGCTGGACTGGCGGGAAGGTTGAGCAGTACTTC. It is translated as CASSWTGGKVEQYF. This chain uses TRBV11-2 with TRBJ2-7; perhaps TRBD2 as D (6 bases). The CDR3 contains 14 residues. Germline CDR1 and CDR2: SGHAT and FQNNGV. Trimming shortened V by 4 bases and J by 7 bases, and 17 bases separated the two germline ends.

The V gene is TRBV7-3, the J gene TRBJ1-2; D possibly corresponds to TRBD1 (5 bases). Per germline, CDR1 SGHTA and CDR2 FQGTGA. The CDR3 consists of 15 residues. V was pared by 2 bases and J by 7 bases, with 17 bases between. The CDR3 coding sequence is TGTGCCAGCAGCTTACTCCGGGGGGGTTCTAGTGGCTACACCTTC. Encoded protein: CASSLLRGGSSGYTF.

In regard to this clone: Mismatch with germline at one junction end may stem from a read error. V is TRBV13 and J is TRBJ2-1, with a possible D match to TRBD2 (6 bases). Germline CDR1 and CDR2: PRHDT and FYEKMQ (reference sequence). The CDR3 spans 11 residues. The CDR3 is CSSGGPWEQFF. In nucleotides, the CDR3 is TGCTCATCAGGAGGGCCCTGGGAGCAGTTCTTC.

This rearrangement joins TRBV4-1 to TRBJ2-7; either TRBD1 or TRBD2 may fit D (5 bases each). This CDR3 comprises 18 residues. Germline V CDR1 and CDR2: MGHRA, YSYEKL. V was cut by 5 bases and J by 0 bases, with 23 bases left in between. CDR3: CASSWTTGRTWDSYEQYF. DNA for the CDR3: TGCGCCAGCAGCTGGACGACGGGACGGACATGGGACTCCTACGAGCAGTACTTC.

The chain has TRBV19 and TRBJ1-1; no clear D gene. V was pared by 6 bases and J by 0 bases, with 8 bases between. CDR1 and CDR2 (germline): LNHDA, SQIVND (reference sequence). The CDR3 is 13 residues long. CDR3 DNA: TGTGCCAGTAGGGAAACAGTGAACACTGAAGCTTTCTTT. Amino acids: CASRETVNTEAFF.

The chain's CDR3 is CASSEQREGEQYF. CDR3 sequence (DNA): TGTGCCAGCAGTGAACAGCGGGAAGGCGAGCAGTACTTC. The chain has TRBV2 and TRBJ2-7, with 7 bases identical to TRBD2. This CDR3 is 13 amino acids long. V lost 2 bases, J lost 6 bases, and 4 bases stayed unmatched. CDR1 and CDR2 (germline): SNHLY, FYNNEI.

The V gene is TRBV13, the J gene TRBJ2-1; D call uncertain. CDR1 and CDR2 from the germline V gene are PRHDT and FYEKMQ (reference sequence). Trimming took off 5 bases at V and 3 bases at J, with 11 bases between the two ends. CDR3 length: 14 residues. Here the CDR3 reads CASSPPAHYNEQFF. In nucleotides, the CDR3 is TGTGCCAGCAGCCCCCCCGCCCACTACAATGAGCAGTTCTTC.

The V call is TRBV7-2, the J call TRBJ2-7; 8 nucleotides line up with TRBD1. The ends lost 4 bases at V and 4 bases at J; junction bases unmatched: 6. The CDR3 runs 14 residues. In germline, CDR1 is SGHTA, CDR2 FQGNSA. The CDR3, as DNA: TGTGCCAGCAGCTCCCGACAGGGGCGTTACGAGCAGTACTTC. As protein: CASSSRQGRYEQYF.

The CDR3 spells CASSWTGGGSLETQYF. The CDR3 DNA is TGCGCCAGCAGCTGGACCGGAGGGGGGTCTTTAGAGACCCAGTACTTC. V gene TRBV5-1 combines with J gene TRBJ2-5; D is perhaps TRBD1 or TRBD2 (6 bases each). CDR1 and CDR2 (germline): SGHRS, YFSETQ. This CDR3 contains 16 residues. Trimming took 3 bases from V and 4 from J, leaving 19 bases between them. The full variable domain, rest sourced from reference TRBV5-1 and TRBJ2-5, is KAGVTQTPRYLIKTRGQQVTLSCSPISGHRSVSWYQQTPGQGLQFLFEYFSETQRNKGNFPGRFSGRQFSNSRSEMNVSTLELGDSALYLCASSWTGGGSLETQYFGPGTRLLVL.

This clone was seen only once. The CDR3 bases are TGTGCAAGTCGCTTAGCGCTCCGCGGGCCCTACAATGAGCAGTTCTTC. Amino acids: CASRLALRGPYNEQFF. This chain joins TRBV12-2 and TRBJ2-1; the tabulated D call, TRBD2, remains unverified against the DNA. TRBV12-2 is designated a pseudogene. This CDR3 is 16 amino acids long.

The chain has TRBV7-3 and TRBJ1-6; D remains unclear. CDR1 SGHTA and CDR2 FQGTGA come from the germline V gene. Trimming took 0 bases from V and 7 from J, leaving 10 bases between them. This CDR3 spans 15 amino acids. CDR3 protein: CASSLTEGWNSPLHF. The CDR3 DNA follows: TGTGCCAGCAGCTTAACGGAGGGTTGGAATTCACCCCTCCACTTT.

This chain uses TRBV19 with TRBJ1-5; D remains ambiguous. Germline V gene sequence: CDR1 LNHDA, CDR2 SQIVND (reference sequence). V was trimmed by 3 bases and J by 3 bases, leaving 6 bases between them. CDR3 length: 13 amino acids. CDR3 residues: CASSMQFNQPQHF. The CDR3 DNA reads TGTGCCAGTAGTATGCAGTTCAATCAGCCCCAGCATTTT.

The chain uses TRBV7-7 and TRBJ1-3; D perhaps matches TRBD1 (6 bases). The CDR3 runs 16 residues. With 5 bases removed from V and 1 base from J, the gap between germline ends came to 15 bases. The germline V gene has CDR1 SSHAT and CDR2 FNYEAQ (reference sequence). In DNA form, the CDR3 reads TGTGCCAGCAGCCCCCTGGGGGGCTGGTCTGGAAACACCATATATTTT. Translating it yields CASSPLGGWSGNTIYF.

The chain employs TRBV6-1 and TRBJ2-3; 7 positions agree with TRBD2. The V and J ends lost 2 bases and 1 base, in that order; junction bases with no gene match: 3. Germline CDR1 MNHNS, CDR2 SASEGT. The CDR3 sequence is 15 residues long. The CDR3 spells CASSESAGGTDTQYF. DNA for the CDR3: TGTGCCAGCAGTGAAAGTGCGGGAGGCACAGATACGCAGTATTTT.

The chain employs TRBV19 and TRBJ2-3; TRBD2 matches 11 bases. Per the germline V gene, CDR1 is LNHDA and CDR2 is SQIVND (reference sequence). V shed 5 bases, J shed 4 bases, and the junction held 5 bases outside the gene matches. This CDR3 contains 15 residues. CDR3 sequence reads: CASSATSGIADTQYF. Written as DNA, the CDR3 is TGTGCCAGTAGTGCGACTAGCGGGATTGCAGATACGCAGTATTTT.

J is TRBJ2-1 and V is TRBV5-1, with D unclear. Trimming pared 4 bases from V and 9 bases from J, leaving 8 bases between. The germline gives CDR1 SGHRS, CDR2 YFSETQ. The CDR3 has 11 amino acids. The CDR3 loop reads CASSRSLEQFF. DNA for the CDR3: TGCGCCAGCAGCCGCAGCCTTGAGCAGTTCTTC.

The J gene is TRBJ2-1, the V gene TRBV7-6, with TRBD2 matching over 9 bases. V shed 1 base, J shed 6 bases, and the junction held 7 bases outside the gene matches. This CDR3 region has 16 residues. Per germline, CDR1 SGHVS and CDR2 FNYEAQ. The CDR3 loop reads CASSLEWAGGPNEQFF. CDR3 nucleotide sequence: TGTGCCAGCAGCTTAGAGTGGGCGGGAGGGCCCAATGAGCAGTTCTTC.

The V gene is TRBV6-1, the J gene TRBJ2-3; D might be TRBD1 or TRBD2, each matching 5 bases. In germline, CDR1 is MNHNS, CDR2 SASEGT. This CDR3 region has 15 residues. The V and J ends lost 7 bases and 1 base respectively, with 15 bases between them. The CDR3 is CASTPGPIGTDTQYF. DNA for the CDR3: TGTGCCAGCACCCCGGGACCGATAGGCACAGATACGCAGTATTTT.

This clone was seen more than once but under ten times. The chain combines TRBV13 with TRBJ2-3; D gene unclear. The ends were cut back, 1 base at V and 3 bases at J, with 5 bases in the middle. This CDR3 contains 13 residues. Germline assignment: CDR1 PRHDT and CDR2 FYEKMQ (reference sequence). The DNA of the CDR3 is TGTGCCAGCAGCTTAGTCAGGACAGATACGCAGTATTTT. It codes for CASSLVRTDTQYF.